Listed below are T cell receptor beta chains from one sample, sequenced in a study of response to subunit inactivated influenza vaccine. A single record per CDR3 protein comes from TCRdb applying MiXCR to the RT-PCR reads. This sample has approximately 530,000 distinct CDR3 sequences, with around 8% found just once. Sequenced here: PBMCs from blood, sampled less than 30 months after vaccination. All receptors come from a man aged 50-75 years who received an inactivated influenza vaccine. Both conserved end residues are part of each CDR3. D genes are given only for firm matches. Not all rows give a size; the values are once, few, many and, for expanded clones, a class.

>TRBJ1-2|TRBV7-9|-|-
TGTGCCAGCAGTGTATTGGGGGGACTCTATGGCTACACCTTC
CASSVLGGLYGYTF
>TRBJ2-3|TRBV7-2|-|few
TGTGCCAGCAGCCCGAGGGGGTTCGGAACAGATACGCAGTATTTT
CASSPRGFGTDTQYF
>TRBJ2-1|TRBV20-1|TRBD2|many
TGCAGTGCCGACAGCGGGAGGGCCTACAATGAGCAGTTCTTC
CSADSGRAYNEQFF
>TRBJ2-1|TRBV10-3|TRBD2|few
TGTGCCATCAGTGAGCCGATAGGGGCTAGCGGATTAAAGGGCCTATACAATGAGCAGTTCTTC
CAISEPIGASGLKGLYNEQFF
>TRBJ2-3|TRBV11-2|-|-
TGTGCCAGCAGCTTATATACGCGGTACGTGATTGGCACAGATACGCAGTATTTT
CASSLYTRYVIGTDTQYF
>TRBJ2-5|TRBV4-1|TRBD2|-
TGCGCCAGCAGCCAGAGGACTAGCGGGGTTAAAGAGACCCAGTACTTC
CASSQRTSGVKETQYF
>TRBJ2-1|TRBV4-3|-|-
TGCGCCAGCAGCCAAGATGGGGCACACAATGAGCAGTTCTTC
CASSQDGAHNEQFF
>TRBJ2-1|TRBV5-6|TRBD2|-
TGTGCCAGCAGCTTGCTCACTAGCGGGGGGAAGGGTGAGCAGTTCTTC
CASSLLTSGGKGEQFF
>TRBJ2-3|TRBV20-1|TRBD2|few
TGCAGTGCGAGCCCTAGCGGGAGGGCCGCTACAGATACGCAGTATTTT
CSASPSGRAATDTQYF
>TRBJ1-2|TRBV12-3/TRBV12-4|-|many
TGTGCCAGCAGTTTCTCCTCGGCCGCTACTAACTATGGCTACACCTTC
CASSFSSAATNYGYTF
>TRBJ1-1|TRBV19|-|-
TGTGCCAGTAGTATAGGTTGGGAGTTGAACACTGAAGCTTTCTTT
CASSIGWELNTEAFF
>TRBJ1-2|TRBV12-3/TRBV12-4|TRBD1|many
TGTGCCAGCAGCCGTGGACAGGGTACTGGCTACACCTTC
CASSRGQGTGYTF
>TRBJ1-4|TRBV12-3/TRBV12-4|-|few
TGTGCCAGCAGTTTAGTCGGGGGGCAGGGGGAAAAACTGTTTTTT
CASSLVGGQGEKLFF
>TRBJ1-2|TRBV11-2|TRBD1|many
TGTGCCAGCAGCTTACTGAGGGGGCGCACAGACTATGGCTACACCTTC
CASSLLRGRTDYGYTF
>TRBJ2-7|TRBV12-3/TRBV12-4|TRBD1|few
TGTGCCAGCAGTTCCGTAGAGACAGGGGGCGAGCAGTACTTC
CASSSVETGGEQYF
>TRBJ2-1|TRBV30|-|-
TGTGCCTGGAGAGGGACCGCCAATGAGCAGTTCTTC
CAWRGTANEQFF
>TRBJ2-1|TRBV12-3/TRBV12-4|-|few
TGTGCCAGCCCTCCTAGCGAACGCTCCTACAATGAGCAGTTCTTC
CASPPSERSYNEQFF
>TRBJ2-5|TRBV21-1|-|-
TGTGCCAGCAGCAAAGAGGGTAGCGGGTACCCCTTAGAGACCCAGTACTTC
CASSKEGSGYPLETQYF
>TRBJ2-1|TRBV5-5|-|many
TGTGCCAGCAGCCCCTGGTATACCTACAATGAGCAGTTCTTC
CASSPWYTYNEQFF
>TRBJ1-1|TRBV6-2/TRBV6-3|-|-
TGTGCCAGCAATCGGGGACCGAACACTGAAGCTTTCTTT
CASNRGPNTEAFF
>TRBJ1-1|TRBV4-1|-|few
TGCGCCAGCAGCCCCCAAACAGGTCATATTGAAGCTTTCTTT
CASSPQTGHIEAFF
>TRBJ2-2|TRBV6-5|-|-
TGTGCCAGCAGTTACGTGGCGGGTGGCTACACCGGGGAGCTGTTTTTT
CASSYVAGGYTGELFF
>TRBJ2-3|TRBV5-1|-|many
TGCGCCAGCAGCTTGGTCATGGGAGGACAGGGCACAGATACGCAGTATTTT
CASSLVMGGQGTDTQYF
>TRBJ2-1|TRBV7-6|TRBD2|many
TGTGCCAGCAGCTTAGGCCTTAGCGGGAGATATGAGCAGTTCTTC
CASSLGLSGRYEQFF
>TRBJ2-7|TRBV10-3|-|-
TGTGCCATCACTACGGACAGAACCTACGAGCAGTACTTC
CAITTDRTYEQYF
>TRBJ2-7|TRBV10-2|-|few
TGCGCCAGCAGCCCGAGCCCCCGGAGACACTACGAGCAGTACTTC
CASSPSPRRHYEQYF
>TRBJ2-2|TRBV15|-|many
TGTGCCACCAGCAGAGATTTTGGGGATCCCGCCGGGGAGCTGTTTTTT
CATSRDFGDPAGELFF
>TRBJ2-3|TRBV29-1|-|-
TGCAGCGTTGAGGTTTCACCCACAGATACGCAGTATTTT
CSVEVSPTDTQYF
>TRBJ2-7|TRBV6-5|TRBD2|-
TGTGCCAGCAGTTACAGTCTAGCGGGAACCTACGAGCAGTACTTC
CASSYSLAGTYEQYF
>TRBJ2-6|TRBV12-3/TRBV12-4|-|many
TGTGCCAGCAGTGGGCAGGGAAGTATTGGGGCCAACGTCCTGACTTTC
CASSGQGSIGANVLTF
>TRBJ1-6|TRBV12-3/TRBV12-4|-|many
TGTGCCAGCAGTTTAGGGGGACAAAATTCACCCCTCCACTTT
CASSLGGQNSPLHF
>TRBJ2-7|TRBV5-1|TRBD2|few
TGCGCCAGCAGCTTCACAGGACTAGCGGGGGCCGAGCAGTACTTC
CASSFTGLAGAEQYF
>TRBJ2-1|TRBV3-1|TRBD2|many
TGTGCCAGCAGCCAAGAGGCTAGCGGGGGGAAGTTCTTC
CASSQEASGGKFF
>TRBJ2-3|TRBV2|TRBD1|few
TGTGCCAGCAGTGAAACCTTACAGGGGACAGATACGCAGTATTTT
CASSETLQGTDTQYF
>TRBJ2-1|TRBV6-6|-|many
TGTGCCAGCAGTTACCCCCTCAATGAGCAGTTCTTC
CASSYPLNEQFF
>TRBJ1-2|TRBV6-2/TRBV6-3|-|-
TGTGCCAGCAGCCCACAACAGGGCGGTTTTCGCTACACCTTC
CASSPQQGGFRYTF
>TRBJ2-1|TRBV28|TRBD1|few
TGTGCCAGCAGTAAAGCAGACAGGGACTACAATGAGCAGTTCTTC
CASSKADRDYNEQFF
>TRBJ2-1|TRBV7-6|-|-
TGTGCCAGCAGCCATTCTAGCGTTAGCTCCTACAATGAGCAGTTCTTC
CASSHSSVSSYNEQFF
>TRBJ2-3|TRBV4-3|-|few
TGCGCCAGCAGCCAAAGTCTAGCAGGCACAGATACGCAGTATTTT
CASSQSLAGTDTQYF
>TRBJ2-3|TRBV7-2|TRBD2|many
TGTGCCAGCAGTTTACTAGCGGGGGGGACAGATACGCAGTATTTT
CASSLLAGGTDTQYF
>TRBJ2-3|TRBV12-3/TRBV12-4|TRBD2|many
TGTGCCAGCAGTGATGAGCCGGGACTAGTGGCAGATACGCAGTATTTT
CASSDEPGLVADTQYF
>TRBJ2-7|TRBV9|TRBD2|-
TGTGCCAGCAGCGTTAGCGGGAGAGAAAACGAGCAGTACTTC
CASSVSGRENEQYF
>TRBJ2-1|TRBV20-1|-|few
TGCAGTGCAGTCGGGGCAAACTACAATGAGCAGTTCTTC
CSAVGANYNEQFF
>TRBJ1-1|TRBV3-1|-|many
TGTGCCAGCAGCCCTTTAACTTTTTTGGGACCCACGAACACTGAAGCTTTCTTT
CASSPLTFLGPTNTEAFF
>TRBJ2-2|TRBV12-3/TRBV12-4|-|many
TGTGCCAGCAGTTTAGGGCAGACCACCGGGGAGCTGTTTTTT
CASSLGQTTGELFF